The source of this TCR beta chain is a study of cytomegalovirus exposure and HLA in healthy donors. The primer mix had 60 Vbeta and 13 Jbeta primers. The data were produced by immunoSEQ multiplex PCR, yet TCRdb's version contains in-frame clones alone and is incomplete. Counted here are some 150,000 clones, approximately 80% occurring once; the ten biggest clones make up approximately 4%. This CDR3 comprises 16 residues. The germline V gene has CDR1 KGHSH and CDR2 LQKENI. The junction had 6 bases not matched to a gene; V was cut back by 1 base and J by 3 bases. This TCR derives from a woman aged 40 to 50 in good health and CMV-seropositive. The chain couples TRBV18 to TRBJ2-3; 8 bases line up with TRBD1. The specimen was PBMCs. DNA for the CDR3: TGTGCCAGCTCACCACGGACAGGGCTGGGGACAGATACGCAGTATTTT. Translated: CASSPRTGLGTDTQYF.